This is a list of T cell receptor beta chains from one sample in a study of chemoradiotherapy in HPV16-positive cancers. Using immunoSEQ multiplex PCR, the repertoire was profiled, and TCRdb retains in-frame clones only, with some absent. This table holds about 4,400 clones, 90% found once. The specimen was obtained from a patient who underwent chemoradiotherapy. The receptors shown here come from a human donor with HPV-associated anogenital cancer. CDR3s include the opening cysteine and the closing phenylalanine or tryptophan. The order of the fields is J gene, D gene, V gene, clone size, CDR3 protein, CDR3 DNA. A D gene is named only where the DNA matches it firmly. Clone size is stated in some rows and not others, as once, few, many or a class when expanded.

j_call: TRBJ1-1; d_call: NA; v_call: TRBV9; clone_size: few; cdr3_aa: CASSVGPDTEAFF; cdr3_nt: TGTGCCAGCAGCGTAGGCCCAGATACTGAAGCTTTCTTT
j_call: TRBJ2-3; d_call: NA; v_call: TRBV2; clone_size: NA; cdr3_aa: CASSEYRVSTDTQYF; cdr3_nt: TGTGCCAGCAGTGAGTACAGGGTGAGCACAGATACGCAGTATTTT
j_call: TRBJ1-4; d_call: NA; v_call: TRBV5-1; clone_size: once; cdr3_aa: CASRREGGNEKLFF; cdr3_nt: TGCGCCAGCAGACGGGAGGGGGGTAATGAAAAACTGTTTTTT
j_call: TRBJ2-1; d_call: TRBD2; v_call: TRBV5-1; clone_size: NA; cdr3_aa: CASSLELAGGPEQFF; cdr3_nt: TGCGCCAGCAGCTTGGAGCTAGCGGGAGGGCCTGAGCAGTTCTTC
j_call: TRBJ1-5; d_call: NA; v_call: TRBV10-3; clone_size: NA; cdr3_aa: CAISSGLVRSNQPQHF; cdr3_nt: TGTGCCATCAGCTCAGGATTGGTGAGGAGCAATCAGCCCCAGCATTTT
j_call: TRBJ1-2; d_call: NA; v_call: TRBV7-9; clone_size: NA; cdr3_aa: CASSLGDYGYTF; cdr3_nt: TGTGCCAGCAGCTTAGGGGACTATGGCTACACCTTC
j_call: TRBJ2-5; d_call: NA; v_call: TRBV29-1; clone_size: NA; cdr3_aa: CSVDNSGETQYF; cdr3_nt: TGCAGCGTCGATAACAGCGGAGAGACCCAGTACTTC
j_call: TRBJ2-7; d_call: NA; v_call: TRBV7-3; clone_size: NA; cdr3_aa: CASSTLPGTSYEQYF; cdr3_nt: TGTGCCAGCAGCACGCTCCCCGGGACCTCCTACGAGCAGTACTTC
j_call: TRBJ2-1; d_call: TRBD1; v_call: TRBV7-8; clone_size: NA; cdr3_aa: CASSLSTGGFNEQFF; cdr3_nt: TGTGCCAGCAGCTTAAGCACAGGGGGCTTTAATGAGCAGTTCTTC
j_call: TRBJ2-1; d_call: NA; v_call: TRBV5-1; clone_size: NA; cdr3_aa: CASSLEPRTGTEQFF; cdr3_nt: TGCGCCAGCAGCTTGGAACCCCGAACGGGGACTGAGCAGTTCTTC
j_call: TRBJ2-7; d_call: TRBD1; v_call: TRBV6-1; clone_size: NA; cdr3_aa: CASSTQQGAGEQYF; cdr3_nt: TGTGCCAGCAGTACACAACAGGGGGCGGGGGAGCAGTACTTC
j_call: TRBJ2-3; d_call: NA; v_call: TRBV6-1; clone_size: NA; cdr3_aa: CASKLVDTQYF; cdr3_nt: TGTGCCAGCAAGCTAGTAGATACGCAGTATTTT
j_call: TRBJ1-5; d_call: NA; v_call: TRBV27; clone_size: NA; cdr3_aa: CASSLTAGGTQGNQPQHF; cdr3_nt: TGTGCCAGCAGTTTAACCGCGGGAGGGACGCAGGGCAATCAGCCCCAGCATTTT
j_call: TRBJ2-1; d_call: TRBD2; v_call: TRBV11-2; clone_size: once; cdr3_aa: CASSPGLAGYNEQFF; cdr3_nt: TGTGCCAGCAGCCCGGGACTAGCGGGGTACAATGAGCAGTTCTTC
j_call: TRBJ2-1; d_call: NA; v_call: TRBV27; clone_size: once; cdr3_aa: CASSLSAGGNEQFF; cdr3_nt: TGTGCCAGCAGTTTATCGGCCGGCGGCAATGAGCAGTTCTTC
j_call: TRBJ2-1; d_call: NA; v_call: TRBV2; clone_size: NA; cdr3_aa: CASSEDTATNEQFF; cdr3_nt: TGTGCCAGCAGTGAAGACACAGCTACGAACGAGCAGTTCTTC
j_call: TRBJ1-6; d_call: NA; v_call: TRBV14; clone_size: NA; cdr3_aa: CASSARLGIGNNSPLHF; cdr3_nt: TGTGCCAGCAGCGCTCGACTTGGGATAGGGAATAATTCACCCCTCCACTTT
j_call: TRBJ1-5; d_call: NA; v_call: TRBV19; clone_size: NA; cdr3_aa: CASSINPPGYSNQPQHF; cdr3_nt: TGTGCCAGTAGTATAAACCCTCCGGGGTATAGCAATCAGCCCCAGCATTTT
j_call: TRBJ2-3; d_call: TRBD2; v_call: TRBV9; clone_size: NA; cdr3_aa: CASSVGLAGGTDTQYF; cdr3_nt: TGTGCCAGCAGCGTTGGACTAGCGGGGGGCACAGATACGCAGTATTTT
j_call: TRBJ1-2; d_call: NA; v_call: TRBV6-6; clone_size: NA; cdr3_aa: CASSPGRTNYGYTF; cdr3_nt: TGTGCCAGCAGCCCAGGAAGAACAAACTATGGCTACACCTTC
j_call: TRBJ2-1; d_call: TRBD2; v_call: TRBV2; clone_size: NA; cdr3_aa: CASRRTSGSYNEQFF; cdr3_nt: TGTGCCAGCAGGAGGACTAGCGGGAGTTACAATGAGCAGTTCTTC
j_call: TRBJ2-7; d_call: TRBD2; v_call: TRBV11-3; clone_size: NA; cdr3_aa: CASSLVSGLIEQYF; cdr3_nt: TGTGCCAGCAGCTTAGTTAGCGGGTTAATCGAGCAGTACTTC
j_call: TRBJ2-1; d_call: TRBD2; v_call: TRBV29-1; clone_size: NA; cdr3_aa: CSTSSGRVSGEQFF; cdr3_nt: TGCAGCACCTCTAGCGGGAGGGTTTCTGGTGAGCAGTTCTTC
j_call: TRBJ1-6; d_call: TRBD1; v_call: TRBV19; clone_size: NA; cdr3_aa: CASRGTGDSSPLHF; cdr3_nt: TGTGCCAGTAGGGGGACAGGCGATAGTTCACCCCTCCACTTT
j_call: TRBJ2-5; d_call: NA; v_call: TRBV29-1; clone_size: NA; cdr3_aa: CSVGPRLQGGEKTQYF; cdr3_nt: TGCAGCGTTGGTCCTCGTCTCCAAGGGGGTGAGAAGACCCAGTACTTC
j_call: TRBJ2-7; d_call: NA; v_call: TRBV5-1; clone_size: NA; cdr3_aa: CASSPDQGHRSQQYF; cdr3_nt: TGCGCCAGCAGCCCTGATCAGGGGCACAGATCACAGCAGTACTTC
j_call: TRBJ2-3; d_call: TRBD1; v_call: TRBV30; clone_size: NA; cdr3_aa: CAWSGGGQGRNTQYF; cdr3_nt: TGTGCCTGGAGTGGCGGCGGACAGGGGCGAAATACGCAGTATTTT
j_call: TRBJ2-7; d_call: NA; v_call: TRBV7-9; clone_size: NA; cdr3_aa: CASSSADGIGYF; cdr3_nt: TGTGCCAGCAGCTCCGCGGACGGGATTGGGTACTTC
j_call: TRBJ2-7; d_call: TRBD2; v_call: TRBV12-5; clone_size: NA; cdr3_aa: CASGLGTGGRDYEQYF; cdr3_nt: TGTGCTAGTGGTTTGGGCACGGGGGGTAGAGACTACGAGCAGTACTTC
j_call: TRBJ1-2; d_call: TRBD1; v_call: TRBV6-1; clone_size: NA; cdr3_aa: CASTPGGYGYTF; cdr3_nt: TGTGCCAGCACCCCAGGGGGCTATGGCTACACCTTC
j_call: TRBJ2-5; d_call: TRBD2; v_call: TRBV14; clone_size: NA; cdr3_aa: CASSQGASGGQETQYF; cdr3_nt: TGTGCCAGCAGCCAAGGGGCTAGCGGGGGACAAGAGACCCAGTACTTC
j_call: TRBJ1-5; d_call: NA; v_call: TRBV30; clone_size: NA; cdr3_aa: CAWRQTFNQPQHF; cdr3_nt: TGTGCCTGGAGACAGACATTCAATCAGCCCCAGCATTTT
j_call: TRBJ2-1; d_call: NA; v_call: TRBV9; clone_size: NA; cdr3_aa: CASSVENEQFF; cdr3_nt: TGTGCCAGCAGCGTAGAGAATGAGCAGTTCTTC
j_call: TRBJ2-3; d_call: NA; v_call: TRBV7-3; clone_size: NA; cdr3_aa: CASSSVSLEDTQYF; cdr3_nt: TGTGCCAGCAGCTCAGTTAGCTTGGAAGATACGCAGTATTTT
j_call: TRBJ2-3; d_call: NA; v_call: TRBV19; clone_size: NA; cdr3_aa: CASSNNPRISSDTQYF; cdr3_nt: TGTGCCAGTAGTAACAATCCCCGGATTAGTTCGGATACGCAGTATTTT
j_call: TRBJ1-2; d_call: NA; v_call: TRBV6-1; clone_size: once; cdr3_aa: CASSERKNGGYTF; cdr3_nt: TGTGCCAGCAGTGAAAGGAAGAATGGAGGCTACACCTTC
j_call: TRBJ1-1; d_call: NA; v_call: TRBV11-2; clone_size: NA; cdr3_aa: CASSLDKWGTEAFF; cdr3_nt: TGTGCCAGCAGCTTAGATAAATGGGGCACTGAAGCTTTCTTT
j_call: TRBJ1-1; d_call: NA; v_call: TRBV5-1; clone_size: NA; cdr3_aa: CASSLAAGAGTEAFF; cdr3_nt: TGCGCCAGCAGCTTGGCGGCAGGGGCCGGCACTGAAGCTTTCTTT
j_call: TRBJ1-2; d_call: TRBD1; v_call: TRBV7-3; clone_size: NA; cdr3_aa: CASSSWPRGRDYGYTF; cdr3_nt: TGTGCCAGCAGCTCCTGGCCGAGGGGGCGAGACTATGGCTACACCTTC
j_call: TRBJ2-1; d_call: NA; v_call: TRBV6-5; clone_size: NA; cdr3_aa: CASSSPLNEQFF; cdr3_nt: TGTGCCAGCAGCTCCCCCTTAAATGAGCAGTTCTTC
j_call: TRBJ1-2; d_call: TRBD1; v_call: TRBV19; clone_size: NA; cdr3_aa: CASSPTGGNYGYTF; cdr3_nt: TGTGCCAGTAGCCCTACAGGGGGTAACTATGGCTACACCTTC
j_call: TRBJ1-5; d_call: NA; v_call: TRBV6-5; clone_size: few; cdr3_aa: CASSPPLGQPQHF; cdr3_nt: TGTGCCAGCAGTCCCCCACTTGGTCAGCCCCAGCATTTT
j_call: TRBJ2-7; d_call: NA; v_call: TRBV10-1; clone_size: NA; cdr3_aa: CASARTDPTYEQYF; cdr3_nt: TGCGCCAGCGCTAGGACAGATCCGACCTACGAGCAGTACTTC
j_call: TRBJ2-3; d_call: NA; v_call: TRBV6-6; clone_size: few; cdr3_aa: CASSVLSSDTQYF; cdr3_nt: TGTGCCAGCAGTGTTCTGTCCTCAGATACGCAGTATTTT
j_call: TRBJ2-7; d_call: NA; v_call: TRBV2; clone_size: NA; cdr3_aa: CASSVGGQGYEQYF; cdr3_nt: TGTGCCAGCAGTGTCGGGGGTCAGGGCTACGAGCAGTACTTC
j_call: TRBJ2-1; d_call: TRBD2; v_call: TRBV29-1; clone_size: NA; cdr3_aa: CSVKGTSMGNNEQFF; cdr3_nt: TGCAGCGTCAAAGGGACTAGCATGGGGAACAATGAGCAGTTCTTC
j_call: TRBJ1-4; d_call: NA; v_call: TRBV6-1; clone_size: NA; cdr3_aa: CASRGDNFNEKLFF; cdr3_nt: TGTGCCAGCAGGGGGGACAACTTTAATGAAAAACTGTTTTTT
j_call: TRBJ2-7; d_call: TRBD2; v_call: TRBV10-2; clone_size: NA; cdr3_aa: CASSLLAGGYEQYF; cdr3_nt: TGCGCCAGCAGCCTACTAGCGGGAGGCTACGAGCAGTACTTC
j_call: TRBJ1-1; d_call: NA; v_call: TRBV4-1; clone_size: few; cdr3_aa: CASSHSVGNTEAFF; cdr3_nt: TGCGCCAGCAGCCACTCGGTGGGGAACACTGAAGCTTTCTTT
j_call: TRBJ2-7; d_call: NA; v_call: TRBV12-2; clone_size: NA; cdr3_aa: CASRLDRRDGVYEQYF; cdr3_nt: TGTGCAAGTCGCTTAGATCGACGGGACGGGGTCTACGAGCAGTACTTC
j_call: TRBJ2-7; d_call: NA; v_call: TRBV10-1; clone_size: NA; cdr3_aa: CASSESNGPYEQYF; cdr3_nt: TGCGCCAGCAGTGAGTCGAACGGACCCTACGAGCAGTACTTC
j_call: TRBJ1-5; d_call: TRBD1; v_call: TRBV7-8; clone_size: NA; cdr3_aa: CASSLDRGLGQPQHF; cdr3_nt: TGTGCCAGCAGCTTAGACAGGGGGCTAGGACAGCCCCAGCATTTT
j_call: TRBJ2-5; d_call: NA; v_call: TRBV19; clone_size: NA; cdr3_aa: CASSIKGHGAETQYF; cdr3_nt: TGTGCCAGTAGTATAAAAGGGCATGGGGCAGAGACCCAGTACTTC
j_call: TRBJ2-7; d_call: NA; v_call: TRBV7-9; clone_size: NA; cdr3_aa: CASSPLVPAYEQYF; cdr3_nt: TGTGCCAGCAGCCCACTTGTACCAGCCTACGAGCAGTACTTC
j_call: TRBJ2-3; d_call: NA; v_call: TRBV6-1; clone_size: NA; cdr3_aa: CASSDRLLTDTQYF; cdr3_nt: TGTGCCAGCAGTGACCGCCTACTTACAGATACGCAGTATTTT
j_call: TRBJ1-2; d_call: TRBD1; v_call: TRBV19; clone_size: NA; cdr3_aa: CACRTSTGGGYGYTF; cdr3_nt: TGTGCCTGCCGTACATCGACAGGGGGCGGGTATGGCTACACCTTC
j_call: TRBJ2-3; d_call: TRBD2; v_call: TRBV6-5; clone_size: NA; cdr3_aa: CASSSSGASTDTQYF; cdr3_nt: TGTGCCAGCAGCTCTAGCGGAGCCAGCACAGATACGCAGTATTTT